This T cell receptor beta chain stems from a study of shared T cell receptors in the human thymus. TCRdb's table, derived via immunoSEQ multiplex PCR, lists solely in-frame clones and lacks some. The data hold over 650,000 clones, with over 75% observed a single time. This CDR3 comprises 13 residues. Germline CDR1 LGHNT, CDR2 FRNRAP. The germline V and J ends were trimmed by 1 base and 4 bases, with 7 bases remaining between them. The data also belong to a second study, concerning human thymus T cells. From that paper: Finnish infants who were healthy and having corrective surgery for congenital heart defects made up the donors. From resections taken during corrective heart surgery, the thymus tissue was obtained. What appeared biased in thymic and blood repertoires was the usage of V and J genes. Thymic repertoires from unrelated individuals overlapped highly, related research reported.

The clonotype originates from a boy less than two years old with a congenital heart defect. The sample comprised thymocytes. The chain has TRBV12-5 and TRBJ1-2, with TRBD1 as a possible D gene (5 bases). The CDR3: CASGLGTSYGYTF. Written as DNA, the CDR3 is TGTGCTAGTGGTTTGGGGACAAGCTATGGCTACACCTTC.